The present entry profiles one TCR beta chain with its context. The table came from immunoSEQ multiplex PCR; TCRdb's copy has only in-frame clones and leaves some out. The sample records around 100,000 clones, around 88% being singletons. The source of the sample is a study of blood T cell repertoires in COVID-19. Germline CDR1 and CDR2: SGHNT and YYREEE (reference sequence). The CDR3 has 16 residues. Trimming left V 2 bases short and J 2 bases short, with 15 bases between. The sequencing sample was made of peripheral blood. The sequence was collected from a human donor in a cohort sampled during active COVID-19. The chain uses TRBV5-4 and TRBJ2-3, with D tentatively TRBD2 (6 bases). The CDR3 bases are TGTGCCAGCAGCTTTTGGGACTGGCGGAACACAGATACGCAGTATTTT. Translation gives CASSFWDWRNTDTQYF.